This T cell receptor beta chain emerged from a study of blood T cell repertoires in COVID-19. The CDR3 spans 16 residues. Germline CDR1 SGHAT, CDR2 FQNNGV. V lost 2 bases to trimming and J lost 3 bases; unmatched junction nucleotides: 8. Clones were sequenced by immunoSEQ multiplex PCR, and TCRdb holds only the in-frame ones, with some missing. This sample has around 79,000 clones, with around 90% found just once. Sequencing input: peripheral blood. This sequence originates from a human donor in a cohort sampled during active COVID-19. The genes are TRBV11-2 and TRBJ2-7; 9 nucleotides align to TRBD1. In DNA, the CDR3 is TGTGCCAGCAGCTTAAGGCGGGGGACAGGGCGCTACGAGCAGTACTTC. It specifies CASSLRRGTGRYEQYF.